The 14 T cell receptor beta chains given below trace back to one sample, sequenced in a study of blood T cell repertoires in COVID-19 (dated by TCRdb to 2018 to 2021). The library came from the immunoSEQ multiplex PCR assay. What TCRdb holds here is the immuneACCESS table cut down to in-frame rearrangements. Part of the clones is not present; checked against another copy, under half of the missing clones reflect an unresolved V gene, and the others are unexplained. This sample comprises some 120,000 clones, about 80% of them detected only once. The ten biggest clones cover approximately 25% of the sample. Sequencing was carried out using peripheral blood. The receptors come from a human donor in a cohort sampled during active COVID-19.

The V and J genes are TRBV9 and TRBJ1-1; 8 bases agree with TRBD1. The CDR3 is made up of 13 amino acids. Per germline, CDR1 SGDLS and CDR2 YYNGEE. Losses at the gene ends were 7 bases for V and 1 base for J; bases not matched to a gene: 3. The CDR3 here is CASGDRQNTEAFF. CDR3 coding DNA: TGTGCCAGCGGGGACAGGCAGAACACTGAAGCTTTCTTT.

V usage is TRBV29-1 and J usage is TRBJ1-4; 7 bases align to TRBD1. The germline CDR1 and CDR2 sequences are SQVTM and ANQGSEA. J was trimmed by 2 bases and V by 4 bases; bases with no gene match: 10. The length of the CDR3 is 16 residues. This CDR3 reads CSVGGVGGQTNEKLFF. CDR3 DNA sequence: TGCAGCGTTGGAGGAGTCGGGGGACAGACTAATGAAAAACTGTTTTTT.

This clone was seen only once. The chain combines TRBV4-1 with TRBJ2-1, with a weak D call TRBD2 (5 bases). Trimming stripped 0 bases from V and 5 bases from J, with 17 bases between. From germline, CDR1 is MGHRA and CDR2 YSYEKL. This CDR3 region has 17 residues. Written as DNA, the CDR3 is TGCGCCAGCAGCCAAGAAGGACGTAGCGCCTTCAACAATGAGCAGTTCTTC. Translation: CASSQEGRSAFNNEQFF.

The V call is TRBV5-1, the J call TRBJ2-1, with TRBD1 matching 9 bases. Trimming cost V 5 bases and J 7 bases; bases outside gene matches: 4. Germline V gives CDR1 SGHRS, CDR2 YFSETQ. The CDR3 is 13 residues long. CDR3 DNA sequence: TGCGCCAGCAGTTCCGGACAGGGGAATGAGCAGTTCTTC. It is translated as CASSSGQGNEQFF. Combining the CDR3 with reference TRBV5-1 and TRBJ2-1 gives the whole variable domain KAGVTQTPRYLIKTRGQQVTLSCSPISGHRSVSWYQQTPGQGLQFLFEYFSETQRNKGNFPGRFSGRQFSNSRSEMNVSTLELGDSALYLCASSSGQGNEQFFGPGTRLTVL.

This chain joins TRBV28 and TRBJ2-2, with D perhaps matching TRBD2 (6 bases). Per the germline V gene, CDR1 is MDHEN and CDR2 is SYDVKM. This CDR3 region has 14 residues. Trimming pared 3 bases from V and 5 bases from J, leaving 10 bases between. CDR3 amino acids: CASSFGGETGELFF. The CDR3 DNA sequence: TGTGCCAGCAGTTTCGGGGGTGAGACCGGGGAGCTGTTTTTT. Drawing the rest from reference TRBV28 and TRBJ2-2, the complete variable domain is DVKVTQSSRYLVKRTGEKVFLECVQDMDHENMFWYRQDPGLGLRLIYFSYDVKMKEKGDIPEGYSVSREKKERFSLILESASTNQTSMYLCASSFGGETGELFFGEGSRLTVL.

To note about this clone: Other DNA sequences in the sample encode the same CDR3. The rearrangement uses TRBV9 and TRBJ1-2; TRBD1 might be the D (5 bases). V lost 2 bases to trimming and J lost 1 base, with 6 bases between them. The germline V gene encodes CDR1 SGDLS and CDR2 YYNGEE. The CDR3 runs to 13 residues. The CDR3 reads CASSVDSNYGYTF. The CDR3 DNA follows: TGTGCCAGCAGCGTTGACAGTAACTATGGCTACACCTTC.

The chain combines TRBV3-1 (or the pseudogene TRBV3-2) with TRBJ2-3; weak D call: TRBD2 (5 bases). V gave up 0 bases and J gave up 9 bases, with 19 bases separating them. The CDR3 extends over 16 amino acids. Germline CDR1 LGHDT, CDR2 YNNKEL (reference sequence). The CDR3 spells CASSQDHLSGVETQYF. Written as DNA, the CDR3 is TGTGCCAGCAGCCAAGACCACCTTTCCGGGGTTGAGACGCAGTATTTT.

V is TRBV3-1 (or the pseudogene TRBV3-2) and J is TRBJ2-7, with TRBD2 matching 11 bases. V was pared by 4 bases and J by 4 bases, with 6 bases of the junction left unmatched. The CDR3 is 15 residues long. In germline, CDR1 is LGHDT, CDR2 YNNKEL (reference sequence). The chain's CDR3 is CASSPGLAGWYEQYF. CDR3 in DNA: TGTGCCAGCAGCCCCGGACTAGCGGGTTGGTACGAGCAGTACTTC.

V usage is TRBV28 and J usage is TRBJ1-2; TRBD1 agrees at 8 bases. Germline CDR1 is MDHEN and CDR2 is SYDVKM. V lost 3 bases and J lost 4; bases outside the gene matches: 4. This CDR3 has 14 amino acids. This chain's CDR3 is CASSFQGAGYGYTF. The CDR3 nucleotides read TGTGCCAGCAGTTTCCAGGGGGCAGGCTATGGCTACACCTTC.

The chain is built from TRBV27 and TRBJ1-2; D is undetermined. V lost 2 bases, J lost 13 bases, and 23 bases lay in between. The germline gives CDR1 MNHEY, CDR2 SMNVEV (reference sequence). The CDR3 runs to 15 residues. The CDR3 nucleotides are TGTGCCAGCAGTTTAGGTCGAACTCCTAAACCCCGCTGCACCTTC. The encoded protein is CASSLGRTPKPRCTF.

The gene calls are TRBV7-9 and TRBJ2-5; 11 bases are a match to TRBD2. Germline CDR1 is SEHNR and CDR2 is FQNEAQ (reference sequence). Trimming cost V 2 bases and J 4 bases; bases outside gene matches: 9. The CDR3 length is 17 residues. CDR3 in amino acids: CASSLMRLTSGAETQYF. DNA for the CDR3: TGTGCCAGCAGCTTAATGAGATTGACTAGCGGGGCAGAGACCCAGTACTTC.

The chain uses TRBV28 and TRBJ2-7; D may be TRBD2 (5 bases). CDR3 length: 13 residues. V was pared by 2 bases and J by 6 bases, with 11 bases between. The germline CDR1 and CDR2 sequences are MDHEN and SYDVKM. CDR3 DNA sequence: TGTGCCAGCAGTTTAATCGGGAAGGGCGAGCAGTACTTC. Its translation: CASSLIGKGEQYF.

The gene calls are TRBV28 and TRBJ2-7; 8 positions match TRBD1. J gave up 2 bases and V 6 bases, and 3 bases lay outside the gene matches. The CDR3 contains 13 residues. Germline V lookup: CDR1 MDHEN, CDR2 SYDVKM. CDR3 residues: CASRGTGTYEQYF. The DNA of the CDR3 is TGTGCCAGCAGGGGGACAGGAACCTACGAGCAGTACTTC.

The chain carries TRBV7-6 and TRBJ1-4; D unresolved. Germline lookup yields CDR1 SGHVS and CDR2 FNYEAQ. The CDR3 loop spans 14 amino acids. V lost 10 bases, J lost 3 bases, and 15 bases lay in between. The CDR3 coding sequence is TGTGCCACCGGAAACGTTGGAGCTAATGAAAAACTGTTTTTT. Its translation is CATGNVGANEKLFF.